This T cell receptor (beta chain) was captured by sequencing in a study of control samples from healthy donors and cancer patients. Libraries were prepared by immunoSEQ multiplex PCR; TCRdb keeps only in-frame clonotypes and omits some of them. The table has approximately 180,000 clones, approximately 94% seen once; the top ten hold around 1.3%. Germline lookup yields CDR1 SGDLS and CDR2 YYNGEE. The junction had 5 bases not matched to a gene; V was cut back by 3 bases and J by 9 bases. This CDR3 has 14 amino acids. This receptor was taken from a woman between 18 and 29 years old in good health. The sequencing input was blood. The chain combines TRBV9 with TRBJ2-1, with 11 bases fitting TRBD2. CDR3 loop: CASSGGLADIEQFF. The CDR3 DNA reads TGTGCCAGCAGCGGGGGACTAGCGGATATTGAGCAGTTCTTC.